This T cell receptor beta chain is drawn from a study of neoadjuvant anti-PD-1 for oral cavity cancer. The germline V gene encodes CDR1 GTSNPN and CDR2 SVGIG (reference sequence). The CDR3 is made up of 13 amino acids. V gave up 4 bases and J gave up 1 base, with 10 bases separating them. Generated by immunoSEQ multiplex PCR, the TCRdb table keeps only in-frame clones and is missing some. The sample holds about 81,000 clones; approximately 80% are singletons and the top ten take about 3.1%. Here the sequenced sample was PBMCs, taken before nivolumab (anti-PD-1) treatment. The chain combines TRBV30 with TRBJ1-1; perhaps TRBD1 as D (6 bases). This TCR was recovered from a person between 40 and 85 years old with oral cavity squamous cell carcinoma. CDR3 protein: CAWNLQGNTEAFF. DNA of the CDR3: TGTGCCTGGAACTTACAGGGGAACACTGAAGCTTTCTTT.